Below, one T cell receptor (beta chain) is given with its context. Patients had blood sampled at baseline and again on cycle 4 day 1 and cycle 7 day 1. The entry originates in a study of OX40 agonist ivuxolimab in advanced cancers. As for the study in general: Clinicians treated patients with ivuxolimab, an agonistic anti-OX40 (CD134) antibody.

Profiling relied on immunoSEQ multiplex PCR, and the TCRdb table lists in-frame clones only, not all of them. This sample has roughly 11,000 clones; about 76% occur once, and the top ten carry 25% to 30%. Looked up from germline, CDR1 is MNHEY and CDR2 is SVGAGI. The length of the CDR3 is 15 residues. The trim removed 2 bases at V and 4 bases at J, leaving 0 bases unmatched. The receptor comes from an adult with an advanced solid tumor such as melanoma, head and neck, liver or kidney cancer. The gene calls are TRBV6-5 and TRBJ2-5; TRBD2 aligns across 14 bases. Specimen: CD4+ or CD8+ T cells sorted from blood, collected in a trial of the OX40 agonist ivuxolimab. This chain's CDR3 is CASSYGLAGGETQYF. In nucleotides, the CDR3 is TGTGCCAGCAGTTACGGACTAGCGGGAGGAGAGACCCAGTACTTC.